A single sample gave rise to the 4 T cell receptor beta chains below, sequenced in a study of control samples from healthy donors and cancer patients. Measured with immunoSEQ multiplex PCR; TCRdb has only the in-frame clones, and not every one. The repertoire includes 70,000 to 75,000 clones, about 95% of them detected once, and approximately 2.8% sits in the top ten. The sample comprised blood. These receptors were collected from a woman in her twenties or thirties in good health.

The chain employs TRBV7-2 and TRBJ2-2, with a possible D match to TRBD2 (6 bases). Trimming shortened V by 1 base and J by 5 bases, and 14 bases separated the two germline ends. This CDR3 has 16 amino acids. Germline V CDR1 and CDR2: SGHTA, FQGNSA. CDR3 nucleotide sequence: TGTGCCAGCAGCTTAGACGGGGGAGTAACGACCGGGGAGCTGTTTTTT. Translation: CASSLDGGVTTGELFF.

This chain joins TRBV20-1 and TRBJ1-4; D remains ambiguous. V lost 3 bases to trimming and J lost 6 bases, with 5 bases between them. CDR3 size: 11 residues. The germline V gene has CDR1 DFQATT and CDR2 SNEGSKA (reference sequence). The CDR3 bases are TGCAGTGCTAGCGGGGATGAAAAACTGTTTTTT. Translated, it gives CSASGDEKLFF.

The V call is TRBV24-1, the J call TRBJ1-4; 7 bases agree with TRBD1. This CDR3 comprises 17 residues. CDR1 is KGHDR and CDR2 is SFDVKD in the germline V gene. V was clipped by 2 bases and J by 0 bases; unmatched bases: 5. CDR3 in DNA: TGTGCCACCAGTGATTCGGGACAGATTGCAACTAATGAAAAACTGTTTTTT. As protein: CATSDSGQIATNEKLFF.

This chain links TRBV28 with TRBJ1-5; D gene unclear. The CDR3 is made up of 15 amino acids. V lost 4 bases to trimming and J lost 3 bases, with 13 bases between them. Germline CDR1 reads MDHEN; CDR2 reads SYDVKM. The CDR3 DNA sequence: TGTGCCAGCAGTTCCGGTGGACTGTACAATCAGCCCCAGCATTTT. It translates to CASSSGGLYNQPQHF.